The clone carrying this TCR beta chain was detected only a few times. Its target is not known. This specimen comes from a study of cytomegalovirus exposure and HLA in healthy donors. Overall study findings and caveats: Researchers reportedly found TCR beta sequences accurately predicted most subjects' HLA-A and HLA-B alleles. An observed cluster of highly shared sequence variants was recorded as a likely sequencing artifact. Later analysis found that TCR beta chains associated with HLA were more clonally expanded than other, equally common chains.

A multiplex PCR was run with 60 Vbeta primers and 13 Jbeta primers. Sequenced by immunoSEQ multiplex PCR; TCRdb stores in-frame clones only, minus some. The table shows 95,000 to 150,000 clones, with 77% occurring only once. The CDR3 loop spans 13 amino acids. V lost 3 bases and J 2 bases, leaving 8 bases between the germline ends. Per the germline V gene, CDR1 is SQVTM and CDR2 is ANQGSEA. The material sequenced was PBMCs. The sequence was obtained from a man younger than 35 in good health and CMV-seropositive. The V and J genes are TRBV29-1 and TRBJ2-1; no clear D gene. CDR3 sequence (DNA): TGCAGCGTTGATCACGCGGCCTACAATGAGCAGTTCTTC. It encodes CSVDHAAYNEQFF.